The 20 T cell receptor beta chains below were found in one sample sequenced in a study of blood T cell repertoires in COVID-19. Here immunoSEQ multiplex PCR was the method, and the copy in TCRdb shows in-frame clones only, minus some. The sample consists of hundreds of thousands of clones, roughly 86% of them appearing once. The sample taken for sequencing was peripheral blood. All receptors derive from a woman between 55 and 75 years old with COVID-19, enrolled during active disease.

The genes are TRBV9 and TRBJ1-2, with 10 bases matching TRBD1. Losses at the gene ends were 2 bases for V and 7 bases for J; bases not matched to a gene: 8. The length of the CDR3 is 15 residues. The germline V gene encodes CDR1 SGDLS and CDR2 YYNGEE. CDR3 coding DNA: TGTGCCAGCAGCGTGGGTGACAGGGGGCTACGTGGCTACACCTTC. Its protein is CASSVGDRGLRGYTF.

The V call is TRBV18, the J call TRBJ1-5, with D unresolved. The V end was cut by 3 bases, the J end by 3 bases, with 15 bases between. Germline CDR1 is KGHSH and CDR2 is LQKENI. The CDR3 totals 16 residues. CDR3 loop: CASSPEAGRANQPQHF. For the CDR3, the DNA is TGTGCCAGCTCACCCGAGGCGGGGAGGGCCAATCAGCCCCAGCATTTT.

The CDR3 DNA reads as TGCGCCAGCAGCTACGGTACACGCAGGGAAACGAACTATGGCTACACCTTC. Translation gives CASSYGTRRETNYGYTF. The genes are TRBV4-1 and TRBJ1-2; D is possibly TRBD1 (5 bases). V lost 5 bases and J 2 bases, leaving 21 bases between the germline ends. Germline loops: CDR1 MGHRA, CDR2 YSYEKL. The CDR3 loop spans 17 amino acids.

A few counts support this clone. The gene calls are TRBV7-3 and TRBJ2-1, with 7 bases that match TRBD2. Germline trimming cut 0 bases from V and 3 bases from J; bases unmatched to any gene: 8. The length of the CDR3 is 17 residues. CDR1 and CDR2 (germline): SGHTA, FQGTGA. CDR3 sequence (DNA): TGTGCCAGCAGCTTAACCCGGGCGCGCGGGGGCTACAATGAGCAGTTCTTC. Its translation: CASSLTRARGGYNEQFF.

The chain's CDR3 is CAWSALQGLNSPLHF. CDR3 DNA sequence: TGTGCCTGGAGTGCTCTGCAGGGCCTAAATTCACCCCTCCACTTT. The chain is built from TRBV30 and TRBJ1-6; D is perhaps TRBD1 (5 bases). V lost 1 base and J 7 bases, leaving 14 bases between the germline ends. Germline assignment: CDR1 GTSNPN and CDR2 SVGIG (reference sequence). The CDR3 runs 15 residues.

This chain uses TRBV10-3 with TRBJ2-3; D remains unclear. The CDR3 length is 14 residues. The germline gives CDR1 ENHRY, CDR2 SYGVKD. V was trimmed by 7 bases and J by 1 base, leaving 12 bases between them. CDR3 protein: CAINTVPGTDTQYF. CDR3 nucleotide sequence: TGTGCCATCAATACGGTTCCCGGCACAGATACGCAGTATTTT.

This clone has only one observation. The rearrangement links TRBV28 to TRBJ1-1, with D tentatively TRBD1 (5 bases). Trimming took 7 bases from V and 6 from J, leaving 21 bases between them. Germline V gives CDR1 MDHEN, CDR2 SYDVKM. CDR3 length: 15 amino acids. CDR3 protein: CASTLSGFKTSEAFF. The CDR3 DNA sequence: TGTGCCAGCACGTTATCAGGGTTCAAAACCTCTGAAGCTTTCTTT.

In DNA, the CDR3 is TGCAGTGCTTCAGGGGATCAGCCCCAGCATTTT. Translation: CSASGDQPQHF. The chain combines TRBV20-1 with TRBJ1-5; TRBD1 might be the D (6 bases). V was pared by 5 bases and J by 5 bases, with 7 bases between. Germline V gene data show CDR1 as DFQATT and CDR2 as SNEGSKA (reference sequence). The CDR3 runs 11 residues.

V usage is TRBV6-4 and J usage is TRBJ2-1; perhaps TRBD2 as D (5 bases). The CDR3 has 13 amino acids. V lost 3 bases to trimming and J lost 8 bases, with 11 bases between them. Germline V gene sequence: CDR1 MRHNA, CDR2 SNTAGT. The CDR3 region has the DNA TGTGCCAGCAGTGAGGTTCCGGAGGATGAGCAGTTCTTC. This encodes CASSEVPEDEQFF.

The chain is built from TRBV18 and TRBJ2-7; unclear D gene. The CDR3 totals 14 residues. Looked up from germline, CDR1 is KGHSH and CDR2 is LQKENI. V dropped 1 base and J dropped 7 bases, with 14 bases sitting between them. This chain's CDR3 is CASSPLVGAREQYF. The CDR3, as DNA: TGTGCCAGCTCACCACTGGTAGGAGCGAGGGAGCAGTACTTC.

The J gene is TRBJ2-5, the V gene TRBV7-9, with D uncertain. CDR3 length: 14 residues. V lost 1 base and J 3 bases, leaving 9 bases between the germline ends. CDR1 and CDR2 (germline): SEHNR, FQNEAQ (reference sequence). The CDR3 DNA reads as TGTGCCAGCAGCTTAGTGGGCAGGAAAGAGACCCAGTACTTC. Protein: CASSLVGRKETQYF.

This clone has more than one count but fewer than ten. The CDR3 loop is CASVGQGKNTEAFF. The CDR3 region has the DNA TGTGCTAGTGTGGGACAGGGGAAGAACACTGAAGCTTTCTTT. The rearrangement uses TRBV12-5 and TRBJ1-1; TRBD1 matches 10 bases. This CDR3 contains 14 residues. Germline CDR1 and CDR2: LGHNT and FRNRAP. V was clipped by 7 bases and J by 1 base; unmatched bases: 3.

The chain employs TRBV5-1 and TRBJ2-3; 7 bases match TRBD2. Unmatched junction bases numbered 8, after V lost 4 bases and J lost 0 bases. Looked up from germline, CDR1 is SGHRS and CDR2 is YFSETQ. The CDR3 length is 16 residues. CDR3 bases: TGCGCCAGCAGCCAAGGTAGCGGGCCGAGCACAGATACGCAGTATTTT. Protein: CASSQGSGPSTDTQYF.

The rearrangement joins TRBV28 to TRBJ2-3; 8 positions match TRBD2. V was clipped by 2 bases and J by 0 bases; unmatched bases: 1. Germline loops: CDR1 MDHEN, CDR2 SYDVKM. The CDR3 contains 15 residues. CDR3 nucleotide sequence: TGTGCCAGCAGTTTAGGCGGGGGGAGCACAGATACGCAGTATTTT. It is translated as CASSLGGGSTDTQYF.

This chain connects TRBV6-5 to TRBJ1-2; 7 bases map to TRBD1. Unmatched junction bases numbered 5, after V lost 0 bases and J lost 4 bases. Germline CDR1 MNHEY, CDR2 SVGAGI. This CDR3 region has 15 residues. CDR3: CASSYSGQPIYGYTF. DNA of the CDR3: TGTGCCAGCAGTTACTCGGGACAGCCAATCTATGGCTACACCTTC.

The CDR3 loop reads CASRVTGVEQYF. CDR3 DNA sequence: TGTGCCAGCAGAGTTACAGGGGTCGAGCAGTACTTC. J is TRBJ2-7 and V is TRBV2; TRBD1 aligns across 7 bases. Germline values: CDR1 SNHLY, CDR2 FYNNEI. V lost 6 bases and J lost 6; bases outside the gene matches: 5. The CDR3 totals 12 residues. Combining the CDR3 with reference TRBV2 and TRBJ2-7 gives the whole variable domain EPEVTQTPSHQVTQMGQEVILRCVPISNHLYFYWYRQILGQKVEFLVSFYNNEISEKSEIFDDQFSVERPDGSNFTLKIRSTKLEDSAMYFCASRVTGVEQYFGPGTRLTVT.

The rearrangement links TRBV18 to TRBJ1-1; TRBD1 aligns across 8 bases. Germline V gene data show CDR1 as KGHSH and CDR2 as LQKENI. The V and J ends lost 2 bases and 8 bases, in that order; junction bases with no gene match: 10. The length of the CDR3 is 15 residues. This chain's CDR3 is CASSPSNPRQGEAFF. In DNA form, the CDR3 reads TGTGCCAGCTCACCATCCAATCCACGACAGGGGGAAGCTTTCTTT.

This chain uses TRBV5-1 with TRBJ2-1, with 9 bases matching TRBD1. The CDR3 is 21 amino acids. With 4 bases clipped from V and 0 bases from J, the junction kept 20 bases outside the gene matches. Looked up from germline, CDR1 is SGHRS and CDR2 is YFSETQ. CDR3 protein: CASSLQPTGGLTPSSYNEQFF. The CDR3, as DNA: TGCGCCAGCAGCCTCCAGCCGACAGGGGGTTTAACGCCTAGCTCCTACAATGAGCAGTTCTTC.

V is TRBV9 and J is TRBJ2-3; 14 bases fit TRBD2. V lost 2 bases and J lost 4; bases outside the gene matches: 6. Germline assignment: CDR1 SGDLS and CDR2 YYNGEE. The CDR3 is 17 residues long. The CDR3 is CASSVGLAGGTADTQYF. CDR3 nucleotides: TGTGCCAGCAGCGTCGGACTAGCGGGGGGAACGGCAGATACGCAGTATTTT.

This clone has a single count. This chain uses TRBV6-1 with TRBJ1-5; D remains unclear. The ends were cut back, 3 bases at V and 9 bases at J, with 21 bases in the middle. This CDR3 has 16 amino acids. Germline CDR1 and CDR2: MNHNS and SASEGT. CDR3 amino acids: CASSDSISGGPGPQHF. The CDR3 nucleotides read TGTGCCAGCAGTGATTCTATATCGGGAGGACCGGGGCCCCAGCATTTT.